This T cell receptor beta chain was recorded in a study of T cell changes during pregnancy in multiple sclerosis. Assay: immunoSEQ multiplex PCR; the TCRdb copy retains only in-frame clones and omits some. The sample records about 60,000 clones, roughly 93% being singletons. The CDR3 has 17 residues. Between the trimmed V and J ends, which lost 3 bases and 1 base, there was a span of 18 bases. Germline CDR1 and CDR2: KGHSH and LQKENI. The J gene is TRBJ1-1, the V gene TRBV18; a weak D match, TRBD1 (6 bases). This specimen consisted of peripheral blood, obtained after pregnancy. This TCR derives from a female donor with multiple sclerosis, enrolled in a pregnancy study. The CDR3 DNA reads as TGTGCCAGCTCACCCAGATTACCGGGACACTCGAACACTGAAGCTTTCTTT. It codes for CASSPRLPGHSNTEAFF.